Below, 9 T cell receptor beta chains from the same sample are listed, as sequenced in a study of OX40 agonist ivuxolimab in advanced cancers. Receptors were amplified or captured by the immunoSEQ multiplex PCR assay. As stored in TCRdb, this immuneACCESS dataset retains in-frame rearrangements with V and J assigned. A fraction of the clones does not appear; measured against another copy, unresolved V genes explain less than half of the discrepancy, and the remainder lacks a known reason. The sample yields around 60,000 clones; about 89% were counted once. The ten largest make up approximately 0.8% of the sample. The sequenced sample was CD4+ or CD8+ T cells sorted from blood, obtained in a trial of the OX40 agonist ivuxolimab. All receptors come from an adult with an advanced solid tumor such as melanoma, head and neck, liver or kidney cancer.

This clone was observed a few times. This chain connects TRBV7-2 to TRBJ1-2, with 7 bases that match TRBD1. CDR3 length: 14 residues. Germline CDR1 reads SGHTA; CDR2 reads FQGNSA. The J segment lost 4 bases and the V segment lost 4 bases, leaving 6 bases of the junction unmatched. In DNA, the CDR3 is TGTGCCAGCAGCTCGAGCTCAGGGGGCTATGGCTACACCTTC. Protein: CASSSSSGGYGYTF.

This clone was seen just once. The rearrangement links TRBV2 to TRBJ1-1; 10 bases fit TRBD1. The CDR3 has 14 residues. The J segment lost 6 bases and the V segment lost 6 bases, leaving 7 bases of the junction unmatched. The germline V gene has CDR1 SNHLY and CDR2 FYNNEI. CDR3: CASRGGQGRSEAFF. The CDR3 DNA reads TGTGCCAGCAGGGGGGGACAGGGGAGGTCTGAAGCTTTCTTT.

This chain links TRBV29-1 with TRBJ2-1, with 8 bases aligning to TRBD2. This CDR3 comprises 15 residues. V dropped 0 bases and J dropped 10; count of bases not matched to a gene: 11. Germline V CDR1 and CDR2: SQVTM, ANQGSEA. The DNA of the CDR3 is TGCAGCGTTGAAGATCTACGGACTAGCTCTGGCGAGCAGTTCTTC. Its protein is CSVEDLRTSSGEQFF.

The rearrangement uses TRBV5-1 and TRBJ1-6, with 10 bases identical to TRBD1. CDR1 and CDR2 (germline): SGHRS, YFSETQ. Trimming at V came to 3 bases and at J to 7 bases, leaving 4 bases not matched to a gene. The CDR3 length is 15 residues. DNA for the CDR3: TGCGCCAGCAGCTATGGACAGGGGGAAAATTCACCCCTCCACTTT. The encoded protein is CASSYGQGENSPLHF.

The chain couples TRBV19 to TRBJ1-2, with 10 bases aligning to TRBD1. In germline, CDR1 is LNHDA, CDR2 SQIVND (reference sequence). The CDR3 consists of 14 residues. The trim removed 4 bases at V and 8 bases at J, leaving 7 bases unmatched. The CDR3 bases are TGTGCCAGTAGTAGGGGGGACAGGGGAAACGGCTACACCTTC. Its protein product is CASSRGDRGNGYTF.

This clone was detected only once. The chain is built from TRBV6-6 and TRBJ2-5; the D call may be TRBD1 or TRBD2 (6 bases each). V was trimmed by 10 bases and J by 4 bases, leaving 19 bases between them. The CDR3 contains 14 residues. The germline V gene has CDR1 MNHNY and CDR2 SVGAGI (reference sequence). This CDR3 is CATSRRGNTETQYF. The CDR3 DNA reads TGTGCCACCTCTAGGAGGGGGAACACAGAGACCCAGTACTTC.

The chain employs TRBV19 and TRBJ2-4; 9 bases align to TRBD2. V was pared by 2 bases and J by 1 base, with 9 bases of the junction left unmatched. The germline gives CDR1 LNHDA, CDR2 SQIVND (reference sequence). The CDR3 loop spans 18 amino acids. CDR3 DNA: TGTGCCAGTAGTATACGCCTAGCGGGGATGACTGCCAAAAACATTCAGTACTTC. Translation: CASSIRLAGMTAKNIQYF.

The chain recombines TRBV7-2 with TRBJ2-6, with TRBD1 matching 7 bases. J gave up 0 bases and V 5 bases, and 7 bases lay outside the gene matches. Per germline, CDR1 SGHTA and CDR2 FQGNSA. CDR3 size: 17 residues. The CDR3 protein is CASSTQGGYSGANVLTF. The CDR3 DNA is TGTGCCAGCAGCACCCAAGGGGGCTACTCTGGGGCCAACGTCCTGACTTTC.

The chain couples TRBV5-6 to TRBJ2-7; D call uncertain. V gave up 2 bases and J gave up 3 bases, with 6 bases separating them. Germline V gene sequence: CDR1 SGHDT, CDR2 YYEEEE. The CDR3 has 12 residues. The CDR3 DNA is TGTGCCAGCAGCTTAGGTATCTACGAGCAGTACTTC. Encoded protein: CASSLGIYEQYF.